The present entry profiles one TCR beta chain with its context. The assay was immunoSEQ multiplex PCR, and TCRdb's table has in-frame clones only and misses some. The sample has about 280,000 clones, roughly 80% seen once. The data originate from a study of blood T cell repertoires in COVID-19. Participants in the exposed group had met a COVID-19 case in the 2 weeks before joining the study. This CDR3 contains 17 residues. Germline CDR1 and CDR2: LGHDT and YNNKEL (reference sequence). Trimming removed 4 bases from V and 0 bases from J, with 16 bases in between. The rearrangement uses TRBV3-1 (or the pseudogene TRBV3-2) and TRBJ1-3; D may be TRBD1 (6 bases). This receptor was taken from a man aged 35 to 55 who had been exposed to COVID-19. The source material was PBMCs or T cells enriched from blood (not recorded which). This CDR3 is CASSPGRGANSGNTIYF. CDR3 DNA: TGTGCCAGCAGCCCCGGGCGGGGGGCCAACTCTGGAAACACCATATATTTT.